These 12 T cell receptor beta chains were all obtained from the same sample, sequenced in a study of shared clonotypes between healthy human individuals. TCRdb keeps only in-frame clones here, not all; method: immunoSEQ multiplex PCR. The sample carries about 590,000 clones, around 95% recorded once. Naive CD8 cells comprised CD45RO-negative, CCR7-positively selected cells, excluding terminally differentiated effector memory CD45RA+ cells. The specimen sequenced was naive CD8+ T cells sorted from blood. The receptors were gathered from a woman aged 25-40 years in good health.

This chain connects TRBV5-6 to TRBJ2-4; D is unclear. This CDR3 spans 12 amino acids. V was pared by 0 bases and J by 6 bases, with 4 bases between. The V gene's germline CDR1 is SGHDT and CDR2 YYEEEE. The CDR3 sequence is CASSLVGNIQYF. CDR3 sequence (DNA): TGTGCCAGCAGCTTGGTAGGAAACATTCAGTACTTC.

Points on this clone: A read error may account for a junction end that differs from germline. J is TRBJ2-3 and V is TRBV6-6; D unclear. CDR1 is MNHNY, CDR2 SVGAGI, per germline (reference sequence). The CDR3 has 14 residues. CDR3 in DNA: TGTGCCAGCAGACCGCGGACCAGCAAAGATACGCAGTATTTT. Protein: CASRPRTSKDTQYF.

This chain links TRBV27 with TRBJ2-7; 8 bases match TRBD1. Trimming cost V 6 bases and J 6 bases; bases outside gene matches: 4. The CDR3 is made up of 12 amino acids. From germline, CDR1 is MNHEY and CDR2 SMNVEV (reference sequence). CDR3 nucleotide sequence: TGTGCCAGCAGCAGTACAGGGGGCGAGCAGTACTTC. It codes for CASSSTGGEQYF.

This clone was picked up one time. This sequence joins TRBV28 and TRBJ2-7, with 10 bases identical to TRBD2. The V gene's germline CDR1 is MDHEN and CDR2 SYDVKM. CDR3 size: 13 residues. Unmatched junction bases numbered 9, after V lost 10 bases and J lost 6 bases. This chain's CDR3 is CAIGASGSSEQYF. CDR3 sequence (DNA): TGTGCCATTGGGGCTAGCGGGAGTTCCGAGCAGTACTTC.

The rearrangement links TRBV28 to TRBJ1-5; TRBD1 matches at 7 bases. From germline, CDR1 is MDHEN and CDR2 SYDVKM. V dropped 8 bases and J dropped 0; count of bases not matched to a gene: 19. The CDR3 runs 19 residues. Written as DNA, the CDR3 is TGTGCCAGCGGGGGTTCCGGGACAGCGGGCCCCTCTAGCAATCAGCCCCAGCATTTT. Protein: CASGGSGTAGPSSNQPQHF.

The genes are TRBV7-9 and TRBJ2-2, with 7 bases lining up with TRBD1. Trimming removed 6 bases from V and 6 bases from J; junction bases left unmatched: 4. This CDR3 spans 13 amino acids. CDR1 and CDR2 (germline): SEHNR, FQNEAQ (reference sequence). DNA of the CDR3: TGTGCCAGCAGACACAGGGGATCCGGGGAGCTGTTTTTT. Amino acids: CASRHRGSGELFF.

The chain links TRBV13 to TRBJ2-5; weak D call: TRBD2 (5 bases). Trimming stripped 5 bases from V and 5 bases from J, with 15 bases between. The germline gives CDR1 PRHDT, CDR2 FYEKMQ (reference sequence). The CDR3 loop spans 14 amino acids. The CDR3 is CASSTNPSGETQYF. CDR3 nucleotides: TGTGCCAGCAGCACAAACCCCTCGGGGGAGACCCAGTACTTC.

V gene TRBV7-9 combines with J gene TRBJ2-7, with 9 bases matching TRBD2. This CDR3 is 14 amino acids long. The V and J ends lost 4 bases and 3 bases, in that order; junction bases with no gene match: 4. CDR1 and CDR2 (germline): SEHNR, FQNEAQ (reference sequence). This CDR3 reads CASSSGTSLYEQYF. The CDR3 DNA is TGTGCCAGCAGCTCCGGGACTAGCCTCTACGAGCAGTACTTC. Combining the CDR3 with reference TRBV7-9 and TRBJ2-7 gives the whole variable domain DTGVSQNPRHKITKRGQNVTFRCDPISEHNRLYWYRQTLGQGPEFLTYFQNEAQLEKSRLLSDRFSAERPKGSFSTLEIQRTEQGDSAMYLCASSSGTSLYEQYFGPGTRLTVT.

The chain combines TRBV27 with TRBJ1-5; D call uncertain. Germline lookup yields CDR1 MNHEY and CDR2 SMNVEV (reference sequence). The CDR3 totals 15 residues. Deletions cut 0 bases from V and 0 bases from J, with 6 bases between. The CDR3 here is CASSLSADSNQPQHF. Written as DNA, the CDR3 is TGTGCCAGCAGTTTATCGGCCGATAGCAATCAGCCCCAGCATTTT.

The rearrangement uses TRBV11-1 and TRBJ2-5; tentative D call: TRBD1 (8 bases). Looked up from germline, CDR1 is SGHAT and CDR2 is FQDESV (reference sequence). Trimming shortened V by 5 bases and J by 5 bases, and 18 bases separated the two germline ends. There are 15 residues in the CDR3. The CDR3: CASSPGQGLLETQYF. The CDR3 DNA is TGTGCCAGCAGCCCCGGACAGGGACTACTTGAGACCCAGTACTTC. Combining the CDR3 with reference TRBV11-1 and TRBJ2-5 gives the whole variable domain EAEVAQSPRYKITEKSQAVAFWCDPISGHATLYWYRQILGQGPELLVQFQDESVVDDSQLPKDRFSAERLKGVDSTLKIQPAELGDSAMYLCASSPGQGLLETQYFGPGTRLLVL.

The chain carries TRBV19 and TRBJ2-1, with 10 bases identical to TRBD1. J gave up 8 bases and V 6 bases, and 10 bases lay outside the gene matches. The CDR3 is 15 amino acids. The germline V gene has CDR1 LNHDA and CDR2 SQIVND (reference sequence). The CDR3 loop reads CASSLGTGELYEQFF. In DNA, the CDR3 is TGTGCCAGTAGCCTGGGGACAGGGGAGTTATATGAGCAGTTCTTC.

V and J are TRBV2 and TRBJ1-2; D perhaps matches TRBD1 (6 bases). Germline loops: CDR1 SNHLY, CDR2 FYNNEI. V lost 2 bases to trimming and J lost 4 bases, with 11 bases between them. This CDR3 has 14 amino acids. CDR3 loop: CASSERGGLYGYTF. CDR3 bases: TGTGCCAGCAGTGAAAGGGGGGGCCTCTATGGCTACACCTTC.